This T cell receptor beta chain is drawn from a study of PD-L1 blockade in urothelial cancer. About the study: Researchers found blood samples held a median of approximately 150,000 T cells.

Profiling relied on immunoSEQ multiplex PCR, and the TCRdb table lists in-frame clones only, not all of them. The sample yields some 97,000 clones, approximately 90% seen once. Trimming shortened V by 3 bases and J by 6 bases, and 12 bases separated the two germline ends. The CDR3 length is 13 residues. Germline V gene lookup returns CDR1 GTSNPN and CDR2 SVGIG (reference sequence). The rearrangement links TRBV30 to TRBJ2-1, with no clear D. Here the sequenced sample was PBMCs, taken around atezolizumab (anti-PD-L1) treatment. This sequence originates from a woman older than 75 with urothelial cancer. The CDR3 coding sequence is TGTGCCTGGAGCCCAGGTTTCGGCAATGAGCAGTTCTTC. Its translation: CAWSPGFGNEQFF.